One and the same sample provided the 3 T cell receptor beta chains below, sequenced in a study of cytomegalovirus exposure and HLA in healthy donors. Primers: 60 Vbeta forward and 13 Jbeta reverse. Some clones are missing from TCRdb's copy, which holds only in-frame ones; the method was immunoSEQ multiplex PCR. The repertoire consists of about 140,000 clones, with about four fifths occurring once and the leading ten covering 2% to 2.5%. The sequencing input was PBMCs. Receptor source: a young woman in good health and CMV-seropositive.

This rearrangement joins TRBV19 to TRBJ1-1; TRBD1 is a possible D gene (5 bases). The CDR3 consists of 13 residues. The V and J ends lost 1 base and 6 bases respectively, with 9 bases between them. Germline V gives CDR1 LNHDA, CDR2 SQIVND (reference sequence). The CDR3 sequence: CASSIVGGAEAFF. The CDR3 DNA reads TGTGCCAGTAGTATAGTAGGAGGGGCTGAAGCTTTCTTT.

As to this clone: One end of the junction is discordant with germline, which a read error may explain. The chain combines TRBV5-6 with TRBJ2-4; 7 positions match TRBD1. In germline, CDR1 is SGHDT, CDR2 YYEEEE. The CDR3 has 15 amino acids. The CDR3, as DNA: TGTTCCAGCAGTCCCTTGACAGGGTCCAAAAACATTCAGTACTTC. This encodes CSSSPLTGSKNIQYF.

The V gene is TRBV7-9, the J gene TRBJ1-1; TRBD1 is a possible D gene (6 bases). V lost 3 bases and J lost 4, with 9 bases in between. In germline, CDR1 is SEHNR, CDR2 FQNEAQ (reference sequence). This CDR3 is 13 amino acids long. The CDR3 loop reads CASSLAQGTEAFF. The DNA of the CDR3 is TGTGCCAGCAGCTTGGCACAGGGCACTGAAGCTTTCTTT. The full variable domain, its missing parts supplied by reference TRBV7-9 and TRBJ1-1, is DTGVSQNPRHKITKRGQNVTFRCDPISEHNRLYWYRQTLGQGPEFLTYFQNEAQLEKSRLLSDRFSAERPKGSFSTLEIQRTEQGDSAMYLCASSLAQGTEAFFGQGTRLTVV.